The 19 T cell receptor beta chains below all came from one sample that was sequenced in a study of T cell repertoires in ileal Crohn's disease. Profiled with immunoSEQ multiplex PCR; TCRdb holds only in-frame clones, not every one. The sample yields more than 3,500 clones, roughly three quarters seen once. Sequencing was performed on ileal tissue. All receptors come from an adult with Crohn's disease.

The rearrangement joins TRBV7-6 to TRBJ2-7; unclear D gene. V gave up 4 bases and J gave up 4 bases, with 11 bases separating them. Germline V gene sequence: CDR1 SGHVS, CDR2 FNYEAQ. The CDR3 consists of 13 residues. The CDR3 region has the DNA TGTGCCAGCAGCTCCGTTCCCGGGTACGAGCAGTACTTC. Its translation is CASSSVPGYEQYF.

The genes are TRBV30 and TRBJ2-7; TRBD2 matches 15 bases. There are 15 residues in the CDR3. Looked up from germline, CDR1 is GTSNPN and CDR2 is SVGIG (reference sequence). V gave up 6 bases and J gave up 5 bases; unmatched junction bases: 8. CDR3 protein: CACPGLAGGPDEQYF. The CDR3 DNA reads TGTGCCTGTCCTGGACTAGCGGGGGGGCCTGACGAGCAGTACTTC.

This clone was counted only a few times. The V and J genes are TRBV29-1 and TRBJ2-3, with TRBD1 matching 10 bases. The CDR3 contains 13 residues. The germline CDR1 and CDR2 sequences are SQVTM and ANQGSEA. V gave up 6 bases and J gave up 4 bases; unmatched junction bases: 4. CDR3 loop: CSVSGTGADTQYF. The CDR3 DNA reads TGCAGCGTATCCGGGACAGGGGCAGATACGCAGTATTTT.

The chain has TRBV18 and TRBJ2-6; TRBD1 matches 11 bases. CDR3 size: 16 residues. The ends lost 8 bases at V and 1 base at J; junction bases unmatched: 4. Looked up from germline, CDR1 is KGHSH and CDR2 is LQKENI. The CDR3 region has the DNA TGTGCCAGCCTCGGGACAGGGGGTTCTGGGGCCAACGTCCTGACTTTC. Its translation is CASLGTGGSGANVLTF.

In DNA, the CDR3 is TGCGCCAGCAGCTTGGCCGCGGGGCAGGAATCACCCCTCCACTTT. It is translated as CASSLAAGQESPLHF. The genes are TRBV5-1 and TRBJ1-6; D is possibly TRBD1 (5 bases). The length of the CDR3 is 15 residues. V dropped 0 bases and J dropped 10 bases, with 14 bases sitting between them. Germline lookup yields CDR1 SGHRS and CDR2 YFSETQ. Together with reference TRBV5-1 and TRBJ1-6, the CDR3 gives the full variable domain: KAGVTQTPRYLIKTRGQQVTLSCSPISGHRSVSWYQQTPGQGLQFLFEYFSETQRNKGNFPGRFSGRQFSNSRSEMNVSTLELGDSALYLCASSLAAGQESPLHFGNGTRLTVT.

The chain is built from TRBV30 and TRBJ1-5, with 7 positions matching TRBD1. The germline V gene encodes CDR1 GTSNPN and CDR2 SVGIG (reference sequence). CDR3 length: 15 residues. V lost 6 bases to trimming and J lost 7 bases; unmatched junction nucleotides: 15. The CDR3 protein is CACQPQGGIGQPQHF. The CDR3 nucleotides are TGTGCCTGCCAACCGCAGGGGGGTATAGGACAGCCCCAGCATTTT.

The chain employs TRBV29-1 and TRBJ2-5, with D perhaps TRBD1 (6 bases). Germline values: CDR1 SQVTM, CDR2 ANQGSEA. This CDR3 spans 14 amino acids. Deletions cut 1 base from V and 4 bases from J, with 13 bases between. The CDR3: CSVEAEIRGETQYF. The CDR3 coding sequence is TGCAGCGTTGAAGCTGAGATCAGGGGAGAGACCCAGTACTTC.

The CDR3 sequence: CASSEGQGPTNEKLFF. Here the CDR3 DNA reads TGTGCCAGCAGTGAAGGGCAGGGCCCAACTAATGAAAAACTGTTTTTT. The gene calls are TRBV6-1 and TRBJ1-4; perhaps TRBD1 as D (5 bases). V was cut by 1 base and J by 0 bases, with 9 bases left in between. Germline V gene sequence: CDR1 MNHNS, CDR2 SASEGT. CDR3 size: 16 residues.

The CDR3 protein is CASSLYPPGQGATETQYF. The CDR3 nucleotides read TGTGCCAGCAGCTTATATCCTCCGGGACAGGGGGCTACTGAGACCCAGTACTTC. The chain has TRBV7-2 and TRBJ2-5, with TRBD1 matching over 12 bases. Trimming cost V 2 bases and J 5 bases; bases outside gene matches: 12. This CDR3 contains 18 residues. Germline V CDR1 and CDR2: SGHTA, FQGNSA.

Here the CDR3 reads CASSYSGQGAHGYTF. CDR3 DNA: TGTGCCAGCAGTTACTCGGGACAGGGGGCACATGGCTACACCTTC. The chain couples TRBV6-6 to TRBJ1-2; 12 nucleotides agree with TRBD1. The CDR3 contains 15 residues. V gave up 0 bases and J gave up 6 bases; unmatched junction bases: 2. CDR1 is MNHNY and CDR2 is SVGAGI in the germline V gene (reference sequence).

The rearrangement uses TRBV12-2 and TRBJ1-2. TRBV12-2 corresponds to a pseudogene. This CDR3 has 16 amino acids. CDR3 in amino acids: CASRPPPREETYGYTF. CDR3 nucleotide sequence: TGTGCAAGTCGCCCCCCCCCACGCGAAGAAACCTATGGCTACACCTTC.

V is TRBV27 and J is TRBJ1-2; D remains unclear. The V end was cut by 5 bases, the J end by 5 bases, with 12 bases between. The CDR3 spans 13 residues. The germline V gene encodes CDR1 MNHEY and CDR2 SMNVEV (reference sequence). CDR3 sequence (DNA): TGTGCCAGCAGTAAGTCGGGGAAGTATGGCTACACCTTC. This codes for CASSKSGKYGYTF.

The CDR3 coding sequence is TGTGCCAGCAGCCGACAGGGGAGCACTGAAGCTTTCTTT. Its protein is CASSRQGSTEAFF. The chain joins TRBV7-2 to TRBJ1-1; TRBD1 agrees at 8 bases. Germline CDR1 is SGHTA and CDR2 is FQGNSA. Unmatched junction bases numbered 3, after V lost 5 bases and J lost 4 bases. The CDR3 spans 13 residues.

This chain links TRBV5-1 with TRBJ1-2; D remains ambiguous. Deletions cut 2 bases from V and 8 bases from J, with 10 bases between. The CDR3 consists of 12 residues. Germline values: CDR1 SGHRS, CDR2 YFSETQ. The CDR3 DNA reads as TGCGCCAGCAGCTTCGACGGGGAAGGCTACACCTTC. Translation gives CASSFDGEGYTF. The full variable domain, with the rest looked up from reference TRBV5-1 and TRBJ1-2, is KAGVTQTPRYLIKTRGQQVTLSCSPISGHRSVSWYQQTPGQGLQFLFEYFSETQRNKGNFPGRFSGRQFSNSRSEMNVSTLELGDSALYLCASSFDGEGYTFGSGTRLTVV.

This chain joins TRBV5-4 and TRBJ2-2; the D gene is possibly TRBD2 (5 bases). V lost 0 bases to trimming and J lost 6 bases, with 9 bases between them. The germline gives CDR1 SGHNT, CDR2 YYREEE (reference sequence). The CDR3 is made up of 14 amino acids. The CDR3 DNA reads TGTGCCAGCAGCTTGGGGGCGGGTGCCGGGGAGCTGTTTTTT. This encodes CASSLGAGAGELFF.

The V gene is TRBV7-2, the J gene TRBJ1-2, with D tentatively TRBD1 (6 bases). V lost 5 bases to trimming and J lost 11 bases, with 21 bases between them. This CDR3 contains 14 residues. The germline V gene has CDR1 SGHTA and CDR2 FQGNSA. DNA for the CDR3: TGTGCCAGCAGCCCCCAAAGTGACAGGCTCAGGTACACCTTC. Translated, it gives CASSPQSDRLRYTF.

The rearrangement links TRBV7-3 to TRBJ1-1, with a possible D match to TRBD1 (6 bases). This CDR3 spans 15 amino acids. CDR1 is SGHTA, CDR2 FQGTGA, per germline. V was clipped by 7 bases and J by 0 bases, with 15 bases between them. CDR3 bases: TGTGCCAGCACCCAGGGGACCGGGGTGAACACTGAAGCTTTCTTT. Amino acids: CASTQGTGVNTEAFF.

The genes are TRBV9 and TRBJ1-5; possibly TRBD1 for D (5 bases). CDR3 length: 15 residues. The ends were cut back, 4 bases at V and 6 bases at J, with 17 bases in the middle. CDR1 SGDLS and CDR2 YYNGEE come from the germline V gene. The CDR3 bases are TGTGCCAGCAGCCTTCAGGGCGGGGAGGGTCAGCCCCAGCATTTT. Translated, it gives CASSLQGGEGQPQHF.

The sample holds one count of this clone. V is TRBV2 and J is TRBJ1-5; D perhaps matches TRBD1 (5 bases). CDR1 SNHLY and CDR2 FYNNEI come from the germline V gene. The CDR3 totals 15 residues. Trimming stripped 5 bases from V and 0 bases from J, with 11 bases between. In DNA form, the CDR3 reads TGTGCCAGCAGTTATATTGACAGTAGCAATCAGCCCCAGCATTTT. The encoded protein is CASSYIDSSNQPQHF.